This T cell receptor beta chain was documented in a study of T cell responses to AZD1222 COVID-19 vaccine. On the study more broadly: Second-dose schedules of about 4 or about 12 weeks were combined.

Note on this clone: Its target is not known.

Study results and caveats: Females made up more of the donors, who were largely white British, and clonal diversity may have come out too low. Researchers report vaccine-associated CD4 TCRs spanning spike, with dominance at 160-218 and 743-854.

The assay was immunoSEQ multiplex PCR, and TCRdb's table has in-frame clones only and misses some. The sample has around 200,000 clones, 93% seen once. Sequenced material: peripheral blood, taken on day 0 of AZD1222 vaccination. The sequence was collected from an adult in good health.

Here the CDR3 DNA reads TGTGCTAGTGGTTTGGCAGGAGGGAGGACAGATACGCAGTATTTT. Its translation is CASGLAGGRTDTQYF. The chain links TRBV12-5 to TRBJ2-3, with D perhaps matching TRBD2 (6 bases). The germline gives CDR1 LGHNT, CDR2 FRNRAP. CDR3 size: 15 residues. Deletions cut 1 base from V and 3 bases from J, with 11 bases between. Looking up the rest from reference TRBV12-5 and TRBJ2-3 gives the full variable domain: DARVTQTPRHKVTEMGQEVTMRCQPILGHNTVFWYRQTMMQGLELLAYFRNRAPLDDSGMPKDRFSAEMPDATLATLKIQPSEPRDSAVYFCASGLAGGRTDTQYFGPGTRLTVL.